This TCR beta chain stems from a study of shared clonotypes between healthy human individuals. Study results and limitations: Depth was large, yet rarefaction showed that sorted-subset sequencing was incomplete. Among a few donors, approximately 5% of naive CD4 clonotypes were found in common. Across subsets, estimated richness was generally greater for naive than for memory populations. The study sampled only blood, and tissue repertoires likely differ.

Looked up from germline, CDR1 is MNHEY and CDR2 is SMNVEV (reference sequence). The V end was cut by 4 bases, the J end by 1 base, with 23 bases between. The CDR3 contains 18 residues. Here immunoSEQ multiplex PCR was the method, and the copy in TCRdb shows in-frame clones only, minus some. The data hold more than 150,000 clones, with approximately 62% observed a single time. Turning to this clone: Its antigen is not identified.

The TCR originated in a man in his thirties or forties in good health. This chain uses TRBV27 with TRBJ2-7; TRBD1 or TRBD2 may be the D gene (5 bases each). The sequenced material came from memory CD4+ T cells sorted from blood. The subset is: CD45RA-negative fraction. The CDR3 sequence is CASSSQRITGRGSYEQYF. CDR3 in DNA: TGTGCCAGCAGTTCTCAAAGGATTACAGGACGGGGATCCTACGAGCAGTACTTC.